This T cell receptor beta chain was sequenced for a study of T cell repertoires in cytomegalovirus infection (dated by TCRdb to between 2018 and 2021). With regard to the full study: Alongside well-studied HLA-B-restricted epitopes, the peptide stimulations were aimed at recently identified HLA-C-restricted CMV epitopes, whose presentation resists viral immunomodulation. Because public TCR beta signatures pointed to carriage of CMV infection together with the matching HLA type, the HLA type of each donor mattered for the analysis. Results and caveats for the whole study, not just this receptor: The ex vivo response was dominated by HLA-C-restricted CMV-specific TCR beta clonotypes, which also provided the single most frequent clonotype in two of eight donors. Cumulative frequency of public TCR beta family members discriminated carriers of CMV infection plus the relevant HLA type in this cohort and an independent roughly 350-donor cohort.

The reads were generated on an Illumina HiSeq 1500. TCRdb reran the public reads through fastp at Q25 and MiXCR, keeping productive beta chains. Identical CDR3 protein sequences are pooled into one entry, listed with their most common genes and DNA. In this sample the table shows 95,000 to 150,000 distinct CDR3 sequences, roughly a third of which occur a single time. About 54% of the sample is taken by the ten largest. This clonotype was observed a few times. Its antigen specificity is not known. No much larger clone exists at a distance of one base, and base qualities are not known. V gives up 5 bases and J gives up 9 bases, and the segment between their germline ends measures 13 bases. According to the germline V gene, CDR1 reads SGHTA and CDR2 reads FQGNSA. The CDR3 covers 12 residues, taking in both the cysteine and the phenylalanine. Only the CDR3 portion is preserved as DNA: 36 bases, with reading frame beginning at the first base.

The treatment or condition label, read with the paper, signifies: in vitro stimulation with specific CMV peptide epitopes to enrich CMV-specific T cells. This specimen consisted of CD8+ T cells from cultured PBMCs, obtained from culture after CMV antigen stimulation. The V and J segments used are TRBV7-2 and TRBJ2-5, with no confidently assigned D gene. The source is a human donor in good health (CMV status not recorded). Some clones in this sample may be carry-over from other donors' samples. The encoded CDR3 is CASSPALKPQYF. The DNA sequence follows: TGTGCCAGCAGCCCCGCCTTAAAGCCCCAGTACTTC.